This T cell receptor beta chain was sequenced for a study of blood T cell repertoires in COVID-19. Study-wide context: Sites in the United States, Italy and Spain provided acute and convalescent COVID-19 samples. The analysed material was cDNA or gDNA that came from T cells, B-cell-depleted T cells, or PBMCs.

Germline CDR1 reads LNHDA; CDR2 reads SQIVND (reference sequence). V gave up 5 bases and J gave up 8 bases; unmatched junction bases: 19. The CDR3 totals 17 residues. Per the original methods: Amplification of reference gene primers was used by the study to estimate nucleated cell counts. Assay used: immunoSEQ multiplex PCR; TCRdb lists only in-frame clones, some missing. Clone size and the V and J calls come from that table; the DNA yielded D and trimming. Found here are a few hundred thousand clones, about 85% of them singletons; the top ten hold about 3%. The receptor comes from a man in his forties or fifties who had recovered from COVID-19. The sequenced sample was peripheral blood. J is TRBJ1-2 and V is TRBV19; TRBD1 agrees at 8 bases. This CDR3 reads CASSFFSGGFPWEGYTF. CDR3 nucleotides: TGTGCCAGTAGTTTCTTCTCAGGGGGCTTTCCGTGGGAAGGCTACACCTTC.